This passage covers 6 T cell receptor beta chains from one sample sequenced in a study of OX40 agonist ivuxolimab in advanced cancers. Libraries came from the immunoSEQ multiplex PCR assay. TCRdb took this table from immuneACCESS and kept in-frame rearrangements with V and J called. Such tables lack part of the clones; where checked against another copy, unresolved V genes explain under half of the gap, and the rest is unexplained. The table for this sample lists over 65,000 clones; about four fifths of them were counted only once. 5.5% to 6% of the sample comes from the top ten. Sequenced here: CD4+ or CD8+ T cells sorted from blood, sampled in a trial of the OX40 agonist ivuxolimab. The origin of the receptors is an adult with an advanced solid tumor such as melanoma, head and neck, liver or kidney cancer.

This clone appeared once. The J gene is TRBJ2-1, the V gene TRBV6-1, with 8 positions matching TRBD2. CDR3 length: 16 amino acids. The junction had 8 bases not matched to a gene; V was cut back by 0 bases and J by 7 bases. Germline values: CDR1 MNHNS, CDR2 SASEGT. Here the CDR3 reads CASSEAAAGGGNEQFF. The CDR3 DNA follows: TGTGCCAGCAGTGAAGCTGCGGCGGGGGGTGGGAATGAGCAGTTCTTC.

This chain's CDR3 is CASRGGAEEAFF. As DNA, the CDR3 is TGTGCCAGCAGGGGGGGGGCAGAGGAAGCTTTCTTT. This rearrangement joins TRBV5-4 to TRBJ1-1; TRBD1 might be the D (6 bases). The ends were cut back, 5 bases at V and 8 bases at J, with 13 bases in the middle. The CDR3 contains 12 residues. Germline values: CDR1 SGHNT, CDR2 YYREEE (reference sequence).

This chain connects TRBV7-6 to TRBJ1-2; possible D gene TRBD1, 6 bases. The CDR3 contains 17 residues. V was cut by 3 bases and J by 4 bases, with 21 bases left in between. Germline V gene data show CDR1 as SGHVS and CDR2 as FNYEAQ. CDR3 in DNA: TGTGCCAGCAGCTTTATGGGGGCAGGAATTGACACCTATGGCTACACCTTC. It encodes CASSFMGAGIDTYGYTF.

This sequence joins TRBV27 and TRBJ1-5, with TRBD1 as a possible D gene (5 bases). CDR1 and CDR2 (germline): MNHEY, SMNVEV (reference sequence). Trimming removed 2 bases from V and 5 bases from J, with 10 bases in between. This CDR3 region has 14 residues. CDR3 nucleotide sequence: TGTGCCAGCAGTTTACTGGGACGGGATCAGCCCCAGCATTTT. This translates into CASSLLGRDQPQHF.

This chain joins TRBV6-5 and TRBJ1-2; perhaps TRBD1 as D (5 bases). This CDR3 has 15 amino acids. V was trimmed by 5 bases and J by 7 bases, leaving 20 bases between them. Germline V gene lookup returns CDR1 MNHEY and CDR2 SVGAGI. CDR3 protein: CASSNRAGVGVGYTF. CDR3 bases: TGTGCCAGCAGTAACCGGGCGGGGGTTGGAGTTGGCTACACCTTC.

The chain carries TRBV10-1 and TRBJ2-1, with 7 bases fitting TRBD1. Per germline, CDR1 WNHNN and CDR2 SYGVQD (reference sequence). V lost 4 bases to trimming and J lost 4 bases; unmatched junction nucleotides: 7. This CDR3 has 15 amino acids. The CDR3 region is CASSVVQGSYNEQFF. The CDR3 DNA is TGCGCCAGCAGTGTGGTACAGGGGTCTTACAATGAGCAGTTCTTC.